A selection of T cell receptor beta chains follows, all from one sample in a study of regulatory T cells in long-lasting Graves disease. TCRdb recomputed calls from the multiplex PCR reads with MiXCR, one row per CDR3 protein. The sample yields 600,000 to 850,000 distinct CDR3 sequences, 30% seen once. Sequences were derived from peripheral blood mononuclear cells (PBMCs), sampled when the disease was refractory, from a patient treated with antithyroid drugs. The receptors were sampled from a female donor with Graves disease. The CDR3 runs from the conserved cysteine through the conserved F or W. The D gene is left open where the match is weak. Size is omitted from some rows. Given values are once, few, many or a class for expanded clones.

TGCGCCAGCAGCTTGGGGGACAGACACCAGCCCCAGCATTTT,CASSLGDRHQPQHF,many,TRBD1,TRBV5-1,TRBJ1-5
TGTGCCAGCAGCGTAGTAGGCGCGGGAGGGGTTGAGACCCAGTACTTC,CASSVVGAGGVETQYF,once,TRBD2,TRBV9,TRBJ2-5
TGTGCCAGTAGTATAGATGGGGGACAGACGTCGATCTACGAGCAGTACTTC,CASSIDGGQTSIYEQYF,.,TRBD1,TRBV19,TRBJ2-7
TGTGCCAGCAGTTACGTGGGACTAGACTATGGCTACACCTTC,CASSYVGLDYGYTF,.,.,TRBV12-3/TRBV12-4,TRBJ1-2
TGTGCAGTAACCAGGTCTTTTTCCGAAAAACTGTTTTTT,CAVTRSFSEKLFF,many,.,TRBV12-3/TRBV12-4,TRBJ1-4
TGTGCCAGCAGTTTTGGGTTGGGCTCTGGAAACACCATATATTTT,CASSFGLGSGNTIYF,.,.,TRBV12-3/TRBV12-4,TRBJ1-3
TGTGCCAGCAGCGCGGGACAGGGGGTGGGCGAGCAGTACTTC,CASSAGQGVGEQYF,.,TRBD1,TRBV11-2,TRBJ2-7
TGTGCCAGCGCCGGGACAGGAAAAATTGAAGCTTTCTTT,CASAGTGKIEAFF,few,TRBD1,TRBV6-2/TRBV6-3,TRBJ1-1
TGTGCCAGCAGCCTTCGGACAGGGGGCGCCGATACTGAAGCTTTCTTT,CASSLRTGGADTEAFF,few,TRBD1,TRBV3-1,TRBJ1-1
TGTGCCAGCTCCGAGGGCGCCTATGGCTGCACCTTC,CASSEGAYGCTF,.,.,TRBV7-9,TRBJ1-2
TGTGCCAGCGCCGTCGACGGTGCGATCTACGAGCAGTACTTC,CASAVDGAIYEQYF,many,.,TRBV7-3,TRBJ2-7
TGTGCCAGTAGTGTCGACAGGGGCCCCCATCAGCCCCAGCATTTT,CASSVDRGPHQPQHF,few,TRBD1,TRBV19,TRBJ1-5
TGTGCCATCAGTGGGGGAGGGGTCGGCACTGAAGCTTTCTTT,CAISGGGVGTEAFF,.,.,TRBV10-3,TRBJ1-1
TGTGCCAGCAGCTTGTGGGACTCCCAAGAGACCCAGTACTTC,CASSLWDSQETQYF,few,.,TRBV7-2,TRBJ2-5
TGTGCCAGCAGCCGCGACACAATTAACTATGGCTACACCTTC,CASSRDTINYGYTF,many,.,TRBV7-9,TRBJ1-2
TGTGCCACCAGTGATTCCCCGGGTGGCTACACCTTC,CATSDSPGGYTF,.,.,TRBV24-1,TRBJ1-2
TGCAGTGCTAGTTTGCCAGGGGGGATAGGGAAGACCCAGTACTTC,CSASLPGGIGKTQYF,.,.,TRBV20-1,TRBJ2-5
TGTGCCAGCAGTTCCGACACCTACAATGAGCAGTTCTTC,CASSSDTYNEQFF,.,.,TRBV12-3/TRBV12-4,TRBJ2-1
TGCAGCGCTGGAAGGGCGGGGTACGAGCAGTACTTC,CSAGRAGYEQYF,few,.,TRBV29-1,TRBJ2-7